These 14 T cell receptor beta chains originate from one sample sequenced in a study of CD8+CD57+ T cells in acquired aplastic anemia (dated by TCRdb to between 2018 and 2020). The instrument was an Illumina HiSeq 2000. Genomic DNA served as template for TCR beta VDJ combination and CDR3 sequence profiling. The public reads were reanalyzed by TCRdb: fastp trimming at Q25, MiXCR alignment, in-frame beta chains only. Every CDR3 protein is listed once, alongside the most common genes and DNA of its rows. The sample table lists about 240,000 distinct CDR3 sequences, approximately 45% of them with a count of one. Together, the top ten hold under 9% of the sample. The patients picked for sequencing were ones in whom flow cytometry had shown an expansion of CD8+CD57+ cells. The sequenced sample was sorted CD4+, CD8+, or CD8+CD57+ T cells (not recorded which) from PBMCs. These receptors were taken from a human donor with aplastic anemia.

Notes on this clonotype: A much larger clone is a single base away; this may be a read error. The chain employs TRBV7-3 and TRBJ2-1; TRBD1 might be the D (5 bases). The germline V gene has CDR1 SGHTA and CDR2 FQGTGA. Trimming stripped 3 bases from V and 2 bases from J, with 11 bases between. CDR3 length: 15 amino acids. In DNA, the CDR3 is TGTGCCAGCAGCTTGGGGCAGGACCCCTACAATGAGCAGTTCTTC. This encodes CASSLGQDPYNEQFF.

This clonotype was observed a handful of times. This rearrangement joins TRBV6-1 to TRBJ2-7, with 11 bases identical to TRBD1. V trimming: 10 bases; J trimming: 12 bases; junction bases outside the gene matches: 20. The CDR3 is 15 amino acids. CDR1 and CDR2 from the germline V gene are MNHNS and SASEGT. The CDR3 sequence is CAILRSPGQGERPYF. CDR3 nucleotides: TGTGCCATCTTACGCTCCCCGGGACAGGGGGAACGACCGTACTTC.

Concerning this clonotype: Since no conserved phenylalanine or tryptophan closes the CDR3, a read error is the likely cause. The chain joins TRBV6-1 to TRBJ1-1, with TRBD1 as a possible D gene (5 bases). The CDR3 spans 16 residues. The germline V gene encodes CDR1 MNHNS and CDR2 SASEGT. Trimming cost V 4 bases and J 1 base, with 16 bases left between them. The CDR3 is CASSAGRAKKNTEAFS. CDR3 sequence (DNA): TGTGCCAGCAGTGCGGGCAGGGCAAAGAAGAACACTGAAGCTTTCTCT.

The rearrangement links TRBV5-1 to TRBJ2-7, with D unresolved. Germline V gene data show CDR1 as SGHRS and CDR2 as YFSETQ. V was clipped by 1 base and J by 7 bases, with 15 bases between them. This CDR3 comprises 14 residues. The CDR3 coding sequence is TGCGCCAGCAGCTTGTTTGAGGCAGGCATGGAGCAGTACTTC. Amino acids: CASSLFEAGMEQYF.

CDR3 coding DNA: TGTGCCACCAGCAGAGGGACAGGGTTTGGTGAAAAACTGTTTTTT. Encoded protein: CATSRGTGFGEKLFF. The genes are TRBV15 and TRBJ1-4; the match to TRBD1 covers 8 bases. Germline CDR1 LNHNV, CDR2 YYDKDF (reference sequence). V trimming: 1 base; J trimming: 7 bases; junction bases outside the gene matches: 5. The CDR3 spans 15 residues.

This clonotype was recorded many times. This chain joins TRBV11-2 and TRBJ2-7; the D is unclear. V was cut by 6 bases and J by 2 bases, with 8 bases left in between. Germline V gives CDR1 SGHAT, CDR2 FQNNGV. This CDR3 has 12 residues. CDR3 sequence reads: CASRSETYEQYF. CDR3 bases: TGTGCCAGCAGGTCGGAAACCTACGAGCAGTACTTC.

The chain combines TRBV20-1 with TRBJ2-4; weak D call: TRBD2 (5 bases). V was pared by 0 bases and J by 9 bases, with 15 bases between. Germline CDR1 reads DFQATT; CDR2 reads SNEGSKA (reference sequence). The CDR3 spans 14 residues. The CDR3 nucleotides are TGCAGTGCTAGAGATCGTGGCGGAACTAGCATTCAGTACTTC. As protein: CSARDRGGTSIQYF.

This clonotype was counted a single time. This chain uses TRBV2 with TRBJ1-5, with D possibly being TRBD1 (5 bases). V was trimmed by 8 bases and J by 0 bases, leaving 11 bases between them. This CDR3 region has 14 residues. CDR1 and CDR2 (germline): SNHLY, FYNNEI. As DNA, the CDR3 is TGTGCCAGCGGGGGTAGCAGTAGCAATCAGCCCCAGCATTTT. Residues: CASGGSSSNQPQHF.

Ten or more counts support this clonotype. V usage is TRBV7-3 and J usage is TRBJ1-1; perhaps TRBD1 as D (6 bases). The CDR3 runs to 15 residues. Germline V lookup: CDR1 SGHTA, CDR2 FQGTGA. V was cut by 5 bases and J by 5 bases, with 18 bases left in between. The CDR3 DNA sequence: TGTGCCAGCAGCGTTACAGGGTCTCCCGGAACTGAAGCTTTCTTT. The encoded protein is CASSVTGSPGTEAFF.

This clonotype was counted many times. V gene TRBV5-6 combines with J gene TRBJ1-1; no reliable D call. V was cut by 0 bases and J by 0 bases, with 9 bases left in between. The germline gives CDR1 SGHDT, CDR2 YYEEEE. This CDR3 comprises 15 residues. The CDR3, as DNA: TGTGCCAGCAGCTTGGTCGGCACCCTGAACACTGAAGCTTTCTTT. Translation gives CASSLVGTLNTEAFF.

The CDR3: CASSPVFSATYEQYF. DNA of the CDR3: TGTGCCAGCAGCCCAGTTTTCAGCGCGACCTACGAGCAGTACTTC. The chain joins TRBV9 to TRBJ2-7; D unresolved. Germline CDR1 SGDLS, CDR2 YYNGEE. The CDR3 has 15 amino acids. V dropped 4 bases and J dropped 2 bases, with 16 bases sitting between them.

This clonotype was counted a single time. The chain links TRBV2 to TRBJ2-3, with TRBD1 matching over 9 bases. The CDR3 covers 15 residues. Germline V lookup: CDR1 SNHLY, CDR2 FYNNEI. V was pared by 7 bases and J by 2 bases, with 7 bases of the junction left unmatched. The CDR3 DNA follows: TGTGCCAGCATGGGGACAGGGCTGGACACAGATACGCAGTATTTT. It yields the protein CASMGTGLDTDTQYF.

The chain combines TRBV10-3 with TRBJ2-1; TRBD2 matches 11 bases. V lost 2 bases, J lost 8 bases, and 2 bases stayed unmatched. CDR3 length equals 14 residues. CDR1 and CDR2 (germline): ENHRY, SYGVKD. CDR3 protein: CAISEGTSGDEQFF. The CDR3 region has the DNA TGTGCCATCAGTGAGGGGACTAGCGGCGATGAGCAGTTCTTC.

Concerning this clonotype: A read error is possible here, since a much larger clone lies one base away. The chain employs TRBV7-9 and TRBJ2-1, with D possibly being TRBD2 (5 bases). Germline lookup yields CDR1 SEHNR and CDR2 FQNEAQ (reference sequence). The CDR3 extends over 15 amino acids. CDR3 sequence reads: CASGLAPGSYNEQFF. In DNA, the CDR3 is TGTGCCAGCGGCTTAGCGCCGGGGTCCTACAATGAGCAGTTCTTC.